These 10 T cell receptor beta chains share one sample of origin, sequenced in a study of beta chain features in type 1 diabetes. TCRB transcripts that were expressed got sequenced, as all of the isolated RNA had been reverse transcribed. The repertoire was sequenced with immunoSEQ multiplex PCR; TCRdb's copy has only in-frame clones and lacks some. The data contain 130,000 or so clones, approximately 10% of them seen just once; the ten biggest clones take up approximately 0.69%. Sequenced input: central memory CD4+ T cells from blood. The receptors here all came from a woman in her thirties or forties in good health.

The chain carries TRBV29-1 and TRBJ2-7; the match to TRBD1 covers 9 bases. This CDR3 comprises 15 residues. V shed 1 base and J 1 base; nucleotides not matched to a gene: 5. Germline lookup yields CDR1 SQVTM and CDR2 ANQGSEA. The CDR3 loop reads CSVEGTGTGSYEQYF. The CDR3 DNA reads TGCAGCGTTGAAGGTACCGGGACAGGGTCCTACGAGCAGTACTTC.

The chain is built from TRBV4-2 and TRBJ1-2; D gene uncertain. This CDR3 is built from 13 residues. CDR1 and CDR2 (germline): LGHNA, YNFKEQ. V dropped 0 bases and J dropped 2 bases, with 4 bases sitting between them. The CDR3 nucleotides are TGTGCCAGCAGCCAAGAACAGAACTATGGCTACACCTTC. This translates into CASSQEQNYGYTF.

At least ten counts were recorded for this clone. The J gene is TRBJ2-5, the V gene TRBV5-4, with 9 nucleotides matching TRBD1. The V gene end was trimmed by 3 bases and the J gene end by 4 bases; junction bases not matched to a gene: 4. Per germline, CDR1 SGHNT and CDR2 YYREEE (reference sequence). This CDR3 has 14 residues. The CDR3 DNA reads TGTGCCAGCAGCTCCGGGACAGGGACAGAGACCCAGTACTTC. It is translated as CASSSGTGTETQYF.

V and J are TRBV5-1 and TRBJ2-2, with D perhaps matching TRBD2 (6 bases). Trimming took off 2 bases at V and 4 bases at J, with 15 bases between the two ends. CDR3 length: 16 residues. CDR1 is SGHRS, CDR2 YFSETQ, per germline. The CDR3 DNA reads as TGCGCCAGCAGCTTCGGCGGGGCGAGGTCCACCGGGGAGCTGTTTTTT. It translates to CASSFGGARSTGELFF.

This chain uses TRBV18 with TRBJ2-7; 7 positions agree with TRBD1. Germline trimming cut 4 bases from V and 7 bases from J; bases unmatched to any gene: 16. The V gene's germline CDR1 is KGHSH and CDR2 LQKENI. The CDR3 contains 16 residues. CDR3 in amino acids: CASSQLLRGLGQEQYF. CDR3 in DNA: TGTGCCAGCTCACAACTGTTAAGGGGGCTGGGGCAGGAGCAGTACTTC. The full variable domain, rest sourced from reference TRBV18 and TRBJ2-7, is NAGVMQNPRHLVRRRGQEARLRCSPMKGHSHVYWYRQLPEEGLKFMVYLQKENIIDESGMPKERFSAEFPKEGPSILRIQQVVRGDSAAYFCASSQLLRGLGQEQYFGPGTRLTVT.

This clone was counted a few times. This chain uses TRBV6-1 with TRBJ2-2; no definite D call. Per the germline V gene, CDR1 is MNHNS and CDR2 is SASEGT. This CDR3 is built from 14 residues. V was shortened by 4 bases and J by 2 bases, with 8 bases between the two germline ends. The CDR3 region has the DNA TGTGCCAGCAGTGCTTCCTTAAACACCGGGGAGCTGTTTTTT. This sequence encodes CASSASLNTGELFF.

This clone came up a few times. The rearrangement uses TRBV11-2 and TRBJ1-1; D is unclear. The V gene lost 0 bases and the J gene lost 7 bases, with 9 bases spanning the gap. The CDR3 totals 13 residues. In germline, CDR1 is SGHAT, CDR2 FQNNGV. The CDR3 DNA reads TGTGCCAGCAGCTTAGAGCGGGCGAGTGAAGCTTTCTTT. It codes for CASSLERASEAFF.

This clone was counted only a few times. The chain is built from TRBV7-8 and TRBJ2-1; 9 bases are a match to TRBD2. CDR3 length: 15 amino acids. Germline-derived CDR1 and CDR2 are SGHVS and FQNEAQ. The V segment lost 0 bases and the J segment 7 bases; nucleotides outside the gene matches: 4. The CDR3 region has the DNA TGTGCCAGCAGCTTAGCGGCGGGGGGGCTTAATGAGCAGTTCTTC. This codes for CASSLAAGGLNEQFF. Filled out from reference TRBV7-8 and TRBJ2-1, the complete variable domain reads GAGVSQSPRYKVAKRGQDVALRCDPISGHVSLFWYQQALGQGPEFLTYFQNEAQLDKSGLPSDRFFAERPEGSVSTLKIQRTQQEDSAVYLCASSLAAGGLNEQFFGPGTRLTVL.

This clone has more than one count but fewer than ten. J is TRBJ1-5 and V is TRBV5-6, with D perhaps matching TRBD1 (5 bases). The ends were cut back, 1 base at V and 4 bases at J, with 12 bases in the middle. This CDR3 has 15 residues. The V gene's germline CDR1 is SGHDT and CDR2 YYEEEE. The CDR3 protein is CASSLYLGGNQPQHF. The CDR3 bases are TGTGCCAGCAGCTTGTATCTTGGGGGGAATCAGCCCCAGCATTTT.

This clone turned up a few times. This rearrangement joins TRBV29-1 to TRBJ1-2, with D tentatively TRBD1 (6 bases). Germline-derived CDR1 and CDR2 are SQVTM and ANQGSEA. Trimming removed 6 bases at V and 5 bases at J, with 13 bases between. The CDR3 spans 12 residues. CDR3 nucleotides: TGCAGCGTCTGGACAGAGCAGTATGGCTACACCTTC. Protein product: CSVWTEQYGYTF.